This TCR beta chain was captured by sequencing in a study of blood T cell repertoires in COVID-19. About the study: Sites in the United States, Italy and Spain provided acute and convalescent COVID-19 samples.

Assay: immunoSEQ multiplex PCR; the TCRdb copy retains only in-frame clones and omits some. The data contain approximately 250,000 clones, around 90% of them singletons. Donors were grouped by their self-reported clinical history. Germline V gene lookup returns CDR1 SGHRS and CDR2 YFSETQ. The CDR3 is made up of 17 amino acids. With V trimmed by 4 bases and J by 6 bases, 10 bases remained unmatched. Sequencing input: PBMCs or T cells enriched from blood (not recorded which). The sequence derives from a woman aged 25 to 39 with acute COVID-19. The chain uses TRBV5-1 and TRBJ2-2; TRBD1 matches at 12 bases. The CDR3 here is CASSPPGTGGFPGELFF. In DNA form, the CDR3 reads TGCGCCAGCAGCCCTCCGGGGACAGGGGGCTTCCCCGGGGAGCTGTTTTTT.